This TCR beta chain derives from a study of blood T cell repertoires in COVID-19. The wider study: Sample material is recorded as cDNA or gDNA derived from T cells, B-cell-depleted T cells, or PBMCs.

Assay used: immunoSEQ multiplex PCR; TCRdb lists only in-frame clones, some missing. The table includes fewer than 150,000 clones, roughly four fifths detected once. This CDR3 is built from 16 residues. Germline values: CDR1 MGHRA, CDR2 YSYEKL. Trimming cost V 0 bases and J 3 bases, with 15 bases left between them. The rearrangement links TRBV4-1 to TRBJ2-7, with TRBD1 as a possible D gene (5 bases). This sequence originates from a man aged 25-45 years who had recovered from COVID-19. Source material: PBMCs or T cells enriched from blood (not recorded which). CDR3: CASSQDAVDRYYEQYF. Written as DNA, the CDR3 is TGCGCCAGCAGCCAAGATGCGGTCGACAGATACTACGAGCAGTACTTC.